This entry lists 9 T cell receptor beta chains sequenced from one sample in a study of blood T cell repertoires in COVID-19. Libraries were prepared by immunoSEQ multiplex PCR; TCRdb keeps only in-frame clonotypes and omits some of them. The repertoire holds 200,000 or so clones, with approximately 80% as singletons. Sequenced material: PBMCs or T cells enriched from blood (not recorded which). Receptors were obtained from a woman in her thirties or forties with acute COVID-19.

V usage is TRBV5-1 and J usage is TRBJ2-7; TRBD1 aligns across 11 bases. The CDR3 is made up of 16 amino acids. Losses at the gene ends were 0 bases for V and 4 bases for J; bases not matched to a gene: 6. CDR1 is SGHRS, CDR2 YFSETQ, per germline. CDR3 amino acids: CASSLVPGQGGYEQYF. CDR3 nucleotide sequence: TGCGCCAGCAGCTTGGTTCCGGGACAGGGGGGTTACGAGCAGTACTTC.

This clone has more than one count but fewer than ten. V is TRBV6-5 and J is TRBJ2-5, with a tentative D call TRBD2 (5 bases). The CDR3 has 14 residues. Trimming removed 0 bases from V and 2 bases from J, with 7 bases in between. Germline CDR1 MNHEY, CDR2 SVGAGI. The CDR3 reads CASSYSPGQETQYF. CDR3 in DNA: TGTGCCAGCAGTTACTCGCCGGGACAAGAGACCCAGTACTTC.

J is TRBJ1-1 and V is TRBV7-3; TRBD1 aligns across 8 bases. The CDR3 has 14 amino acids. Germline CDR1 is SGHTA and CDR2 is FQGTGA. V lost 1 base and J lost 10; bases outside the gene matches: 8. DNA of the CDR3: TGTGCCAGCAGCTTAATGTCAGGGGGCGGGGTAGCTTTCTTT. This encodes CASSLMSGGGVAFF.

The V gene is TRBV11-2, the J gene TRBJ2-3, with D possibly matching TRBD1 (6 bases). CDR1 is SGHAT and CDR2 is FQNNGV in the germline V gene. V lost 2 bases, J lost 4 bases, and 13 bases lay in between. The CDR3 length is 15 residues. As DNA, the CDR3 is TGTGCCAGCAGCTTATTCCTACAGGGCGCAGATACGCAGTATTTT. This codes for CASSLFLQGADTQYF.

CDR3 nucleotides: TGTGCCAGCTCACCAGCGGGGGGAGGAACGGGTGAGCAGTTCTTC. It yields the protein CASSPAGGGTGEQFF. This chain uses TRBV18 with TRBJ2-1, with 8 positions matching TRBD2. CDR3 length: 15 amino acids. The germline gives CDR1 KGHSH, CDR2 LQKENI. Trimming took 2 bases from V and 9 from J; bases not matched to a gene: 9. Combining the CDR3 with reference TRBV18 and TRBJ2-1 gives the whole variable domain NAGVMQNPRHLVRRRGQEARLRCSPMKGHSHVYWYRQLPEEGLKFMVYLQKENIIDESGMPKERFSAEFPKEGPSILRIQQVVRGDSAAYFCASSPAGGGTGEQFFGPGTRLTVL.

The chain combines TRBV27 with TRBJ2-7, with 7 bases aligning to TRBD1. After removal of 6 bases from V and 2 bases from J, the junction contained 13 bases not matched to a gene. The V gene's germline CDR1 is MNHEY and CDR2 SMNVEV (reference sequence). This CDR3 is built from 16 residues. As DNA, the CDR3 is TGTGCCAGCAGGCTAACCTCCGGGACAGCCACCTACGAGCAGTACTTC. This encodes CASRLTSGTATYEQYF.

The rearrangement joins TRBV9 to TRBJ2-1, with a weak D call TRBD2 (6 bases). This CDR3 region has 17 residues. The germline V gene has CDR1 SGDLS and CDR2 YYNGEE. Trimming pared 0 bases from V and 4 bases from J, leaving 17 bases between. The CDR3 sequence is CASSVEVAARGYNEQFF. CDR3 nucleotide sequence: TGTGCCAGCAGCGTAGAAGTAGCGGCAAGAGGTTACAATGAGCAGTTCTTC.

The V and J genes are TRBV29-1 and TRBJ1-4; tentative D call: TRBD1 (6 bases). Germline CDR1 SQVTM, CDR2 ANQGSEA. This CDR3 has 13 residues. The V end was cut by 4 bases, the J end by 3 bases, with 9 bases between. CDR3 nucleotides: TGCAGCGTTGTAGGGGGACCTAATGAAAAACTGTTTTTT. This encodes CSVVGGPNEKLFF.

The V and J genes are TRBV5-1 and TRBJ2-6; 9 bases agree with TRBD1. The length of the CDR3 is 16 residues. Unmatched junction bases numbered 5, after V lost 1 base and J lost 6 bases. Germline values: CDR1 SGHRS, CDR2 YFSETQ. For the CDR3, the DNA is TGCGCCAGCAGCTTGACAGGGGGCGGATCGGCCAACGTCCTGACTTTC. It translates to CASSLTGGGSANVLTF.